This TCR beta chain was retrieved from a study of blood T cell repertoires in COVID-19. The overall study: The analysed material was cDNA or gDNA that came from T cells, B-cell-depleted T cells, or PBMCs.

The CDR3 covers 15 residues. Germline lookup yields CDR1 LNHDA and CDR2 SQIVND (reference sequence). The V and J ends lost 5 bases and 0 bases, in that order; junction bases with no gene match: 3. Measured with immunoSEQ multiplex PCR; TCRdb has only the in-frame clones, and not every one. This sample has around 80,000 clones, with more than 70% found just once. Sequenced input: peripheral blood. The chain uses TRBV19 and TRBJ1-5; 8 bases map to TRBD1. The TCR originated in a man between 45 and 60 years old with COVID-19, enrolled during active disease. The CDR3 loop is CASSGQGASNQPQHF. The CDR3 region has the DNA TGTGCCAGTAGTGGGCAGGGGGCTAGCAATCAGCCCCAGCATTTT.